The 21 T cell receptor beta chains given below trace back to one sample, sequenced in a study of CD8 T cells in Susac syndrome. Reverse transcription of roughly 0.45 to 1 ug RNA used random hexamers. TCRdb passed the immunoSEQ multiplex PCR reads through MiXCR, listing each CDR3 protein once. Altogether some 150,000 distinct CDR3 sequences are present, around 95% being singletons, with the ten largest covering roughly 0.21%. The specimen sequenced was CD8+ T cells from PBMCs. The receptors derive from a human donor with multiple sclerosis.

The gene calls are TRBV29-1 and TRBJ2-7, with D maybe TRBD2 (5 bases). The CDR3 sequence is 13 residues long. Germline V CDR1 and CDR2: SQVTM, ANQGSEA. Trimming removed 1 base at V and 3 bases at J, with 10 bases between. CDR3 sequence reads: CSVEGGVGYEQYF. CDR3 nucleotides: TGCAGCGTTGAAGGGGGAGTTGGCTACGAGCAGTACTTC.

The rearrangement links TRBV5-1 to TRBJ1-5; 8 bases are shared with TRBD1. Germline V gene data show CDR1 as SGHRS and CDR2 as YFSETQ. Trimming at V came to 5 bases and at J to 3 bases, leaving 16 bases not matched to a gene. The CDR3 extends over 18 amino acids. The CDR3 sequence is CASSYRELGQVNNQPQHF. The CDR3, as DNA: TGCGCCAGCAGTTACCGAGAGCTGGGACAGGTTAACAATCAGCCCCAGCATTTT.

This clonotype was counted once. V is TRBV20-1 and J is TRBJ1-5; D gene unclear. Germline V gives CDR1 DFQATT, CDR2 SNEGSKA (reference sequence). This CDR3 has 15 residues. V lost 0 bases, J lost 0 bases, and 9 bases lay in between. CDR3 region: CSARDIGGSNQPQHF. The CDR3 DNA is TGCAGTGCTAGAGATATCGGCGGTAGCAATCAGCCCCAGCATTTT.

CDR3 sequence: CATSIPRGRGQETQYF. The DNA of the CDR3 is TGTGCCACCAGCATCCCTAGGGGACGGGGTCAAGAGACCCAGTACTTC. The gene calls are TRBV15 and TRBJ2-5; possibly TRBD1 or TRBD2 for D (5 bases each). CDR3 length equals 16 residues. CDR1 is LNHNV and CDR2 is YYDKDF in the germline V gene (reference sequence). V was trimmed by 4 bases and J by 2 bases, leaving 17 bases between them.

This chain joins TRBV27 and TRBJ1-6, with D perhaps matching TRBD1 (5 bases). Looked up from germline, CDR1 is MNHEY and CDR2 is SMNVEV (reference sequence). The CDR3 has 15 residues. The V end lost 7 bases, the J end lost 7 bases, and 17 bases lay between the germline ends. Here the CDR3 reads CASNLDDSTNSPLHF. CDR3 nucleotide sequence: TGTGCCAGCAACTTAGACGACAGCACCAATTCACCCCTCCACTTT.

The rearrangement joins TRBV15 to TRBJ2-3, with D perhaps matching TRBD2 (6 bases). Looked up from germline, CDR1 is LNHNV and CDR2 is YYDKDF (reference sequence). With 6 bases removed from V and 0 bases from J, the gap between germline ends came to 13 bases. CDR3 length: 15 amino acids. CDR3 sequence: CATRMSAGSTDTQYF. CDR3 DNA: TGTGCCACCAGGATGTCAGCGGGTAGCACAGATACGCAGTATTTT. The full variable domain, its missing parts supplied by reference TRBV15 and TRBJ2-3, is DAMVIQNPRYQVTQFGKPVTLSCSQTLNHNVMYWYQQKSSQAPKLLFHYYDKDFNNEADTPDNFQSRRPNTSFCFLDIRSPGLGDTAMYLCATRMSAGSTDTQYFGPGTRLTVL.

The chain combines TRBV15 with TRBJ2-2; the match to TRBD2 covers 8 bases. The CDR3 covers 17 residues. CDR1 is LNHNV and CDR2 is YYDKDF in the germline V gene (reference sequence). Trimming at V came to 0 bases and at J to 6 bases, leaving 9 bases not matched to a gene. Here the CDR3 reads CATSRDRAGGDSGELFF. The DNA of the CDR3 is TGTGCCACCAGCAGAGATCGGGCGGGGGGCGATTCCGGGGAGCTGTTTTTT.

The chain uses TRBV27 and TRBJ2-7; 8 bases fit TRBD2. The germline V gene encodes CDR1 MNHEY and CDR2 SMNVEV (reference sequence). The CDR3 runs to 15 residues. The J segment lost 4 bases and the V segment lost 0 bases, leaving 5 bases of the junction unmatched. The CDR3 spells CASSLSAGGGYEQYF. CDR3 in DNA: TGTGCCAGCAGTTTATCCGCCGGGGGGGGTTACGAGCAGTACTTC.

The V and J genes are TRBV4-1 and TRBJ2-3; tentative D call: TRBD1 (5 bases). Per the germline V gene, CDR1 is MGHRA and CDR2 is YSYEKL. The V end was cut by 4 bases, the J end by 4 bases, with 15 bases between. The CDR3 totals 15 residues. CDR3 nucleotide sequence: TGCGCCAGCAGCCCTTTCCAGGGTCAAGCAGATACGCAGTATTTT. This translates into CASSPFQGQADTQYF.

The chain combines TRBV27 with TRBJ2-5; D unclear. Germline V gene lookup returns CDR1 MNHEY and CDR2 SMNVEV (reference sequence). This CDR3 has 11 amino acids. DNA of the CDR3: TGTGTGTCAGAAGATTCAGGGACCCAGTACTTC. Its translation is CVSEDSGTQYF.

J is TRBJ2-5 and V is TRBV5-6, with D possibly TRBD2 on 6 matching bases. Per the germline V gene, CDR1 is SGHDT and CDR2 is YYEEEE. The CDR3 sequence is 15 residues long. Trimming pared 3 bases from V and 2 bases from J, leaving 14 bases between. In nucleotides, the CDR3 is TGTGCCAGCAGCTCGGGAGTCTGGGCTCAAGAGACCCAGTACTTC. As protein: CASSSGVWAQETQYF.

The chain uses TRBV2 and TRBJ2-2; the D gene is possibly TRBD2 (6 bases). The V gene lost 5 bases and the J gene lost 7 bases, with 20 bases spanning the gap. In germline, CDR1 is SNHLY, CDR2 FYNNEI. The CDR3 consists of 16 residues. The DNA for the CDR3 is TGTGCCAGCAGTTTCCGGGACTTAGTCAGTCTCGGGGAGCTGTTTTTT. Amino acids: CASSFRDLVSLGELFF.

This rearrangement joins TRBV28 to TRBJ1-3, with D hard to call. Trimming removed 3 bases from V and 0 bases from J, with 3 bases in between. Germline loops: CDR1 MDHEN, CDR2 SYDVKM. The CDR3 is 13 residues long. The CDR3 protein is CASSFGSGNTIYF. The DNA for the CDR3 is TGTGCCAGCAGTTTTGGCTCTGGAAACACCATATATTTT.

The CDR3 DNA reads as TGTGCCAGCAGCGCGACAGTAAGCTCTGGAAACACCATATATTTT. It encodes CASSATVSSGNTIYF. The rearrangement uses TRBV9 and TRBJ1-3; tentative D call: TRBD1 (5 bases). CDR3 size: 15 residues. V gave up 3 bases and J gave up 0 bases, with 10 bases separating them. Germline lookup yields CDR1 SGDLS and CDR2 YYNGEE.

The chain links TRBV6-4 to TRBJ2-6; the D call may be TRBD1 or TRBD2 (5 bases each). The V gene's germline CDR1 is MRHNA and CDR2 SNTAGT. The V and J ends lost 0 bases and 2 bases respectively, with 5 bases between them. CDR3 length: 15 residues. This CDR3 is CASSDSGAGANVLTF. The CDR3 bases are TGTGCCAGCAGTGACTCGGGGGCTGGGGCCAACGTCCTGACTTTC.

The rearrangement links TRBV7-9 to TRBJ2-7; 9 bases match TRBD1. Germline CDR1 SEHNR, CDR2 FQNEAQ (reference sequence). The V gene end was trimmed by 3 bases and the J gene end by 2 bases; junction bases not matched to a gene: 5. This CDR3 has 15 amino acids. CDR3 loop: CASSFVDRGTYEQYF. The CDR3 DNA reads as TGTGCCAGCAGCTTCGTGGACAGGGGAACCTACGAGCAGTACTTC. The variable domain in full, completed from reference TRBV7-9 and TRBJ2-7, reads DTGVSQNPRHKITKRGQNVTFRCDPISEHNRLYWYRQTLGQGPEFLTYFQNEAQLEKSRLLSDRFSAERPKGSFSTLEIQRTEQGDSAMYLCASSFVDRGTYEQYFGPGTRLTVT.

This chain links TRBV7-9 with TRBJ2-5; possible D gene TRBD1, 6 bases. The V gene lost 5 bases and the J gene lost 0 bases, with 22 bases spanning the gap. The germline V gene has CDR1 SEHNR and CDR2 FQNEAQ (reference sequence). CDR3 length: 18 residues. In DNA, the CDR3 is TGTGCCAGCAGCCCCGAGGACAGCCCTACCTTATACCAAGAGACCCAGTACTTC. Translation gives CASSPEDSPTLYQETQYF.

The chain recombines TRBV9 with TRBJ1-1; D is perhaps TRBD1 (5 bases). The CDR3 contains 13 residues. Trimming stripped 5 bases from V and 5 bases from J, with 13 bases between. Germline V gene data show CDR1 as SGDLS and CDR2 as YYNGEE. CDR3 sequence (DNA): TGTGCCAGCAGTCCCACCGGGGGGACTGAAGCTTTCTTT. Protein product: CASSPTGGTEAFF.

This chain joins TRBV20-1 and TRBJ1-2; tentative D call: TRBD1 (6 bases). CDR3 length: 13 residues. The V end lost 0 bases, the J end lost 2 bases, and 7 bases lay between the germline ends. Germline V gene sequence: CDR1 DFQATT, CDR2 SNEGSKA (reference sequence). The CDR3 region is CSAREGQNYGYTF. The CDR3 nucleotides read TGCAGTGCTAGAGAAGGACAGAACTATGGCTACACCTTC.

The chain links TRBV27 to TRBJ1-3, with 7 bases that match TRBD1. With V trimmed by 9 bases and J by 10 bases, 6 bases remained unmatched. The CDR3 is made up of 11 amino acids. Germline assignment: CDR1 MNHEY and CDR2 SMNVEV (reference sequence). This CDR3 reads CASLTGRTIYF. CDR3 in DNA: TGTGCCAGTTTGACAGGGAGGACCATATATTTT.

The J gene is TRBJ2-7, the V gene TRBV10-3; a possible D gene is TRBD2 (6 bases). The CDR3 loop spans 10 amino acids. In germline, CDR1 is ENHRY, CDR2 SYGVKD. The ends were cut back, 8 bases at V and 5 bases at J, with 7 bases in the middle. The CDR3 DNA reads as TGTGCCATCGGGAGGAACGAGCAGTACTTC. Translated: CAIGRNEQYF.